A selection of T cell receptor beta chains follows, all from one sample in a study of T cell repertoires in cytomegalovirus infection. TCRdb re-called the reads with MiXCR, one entry per CDR3 protein. The data contain just over 450,000 distinct CDR3 sequences, 42% of them singletons. The antigens these receptors bind are not known. The source was cultured PBMCs, collected from culture after CMV antigen stimulation. Every receptor here comes from a human donor in good health (CMV status not recorded). Some clones in this sample may be carry-over from other donors' samples. The CDR3 runs from the conserved cysteine through the conserved F or W. D genes are given only for firm matches. The size field is filled for only some rows; it gives once, few, many or a size class.

.	TRBV7-2	TRBJ1-2	few	TGTGCCAGCAGGGCGCTGGGGGGTGCTGGCTACACCTTC	CASRALGGAGYTF
.	TRBV6-1	TRBJ2-7	.	TGTGCCAGCAGCCCCGCCGGGACACACCCCTACGAGCAGTACTTC	CASSPAGTHPYEQYF
.	TRBV10-3	TRBJ2-3	few	TGTGCCATCAGTGAGGGGACTCAATCCACAGATACGCAGTATTTT	CAISEGTQSTDTQYF
TRBD2	TRBV7-9	TRBJ2-5	once	TGTGCCAGCAGCTCCGGGACTAGCGTTTCGGAGACCCAGTACTTC	CASSSGTSVSETQYF
TRBD1	TRBV7-2	TRBJ1-4	many	TGTGCCAGCAGCTTCGGGACAGGAGGGAAACTGTTTTTT	CASSFGTGGKLFF
TRBD2	TRBV4-3	TRBJ2-7	.	TGCGCCAGCAGCCAAGACCGGTGGCGGGGGGGCTTCACCTACGAGCAGTACTTC	CASSQDRWRGGFTYEQYF
.	TRBV6-1	TRBJ2-1	.	TGTGCCAGCAGTACCGTGCAGGAAAATGAGCAGTTCTTC	CASSTVQENEQFF
.	TRBV6-5	TRBJ2-6	.	TGTGCCTCGGCGAGGGAGTCTGGGGCCAACGTCCTGACTTTC	CASARESGANVLTF
.	TRBV7-2	TRBJ2-1	few	TGTGCCAGCAGCTTGAACCGGGGGAATGAGCAGTTCTTC	CASSLNRGNEQFF
.	TRBV7-8	TRBJ1-5	.	TGTGCCAGCAGCCCCCTAGGGCGCACGGGGCGGTGGGATCAGCCCCAGCATTTT	CASSPLGRTGRWDQPQHF
.	TRBV7-6	TRBJ1-1	.	TGTGCCAGCAGCCCCGACATACTTACGGCTTTCTTT	CASSPDILTAFF
.	TRBV11-2	TRBJ1-2	few	TGTGCCAGCAGCTCCCGCACGGGGGCCGGGTATGGCTACACCTTC	CASSSRTGAGYGYTF
.	TRBV7-2	TRBJ2-7	few	TGTGCCAGCAGCTTAGCGGTCGGTGGGCGGAGCTCCTACGAGCAGTACTTC	CASSLAVGGRSSYEQYF
.	TRBV5-6	TRBJ1-2	.	TGTGCCAGCAGCTTGGTGGCAGCCCCTAACTATGGCTACACCTTC	CASSLVAAPNYGYTF
.	TRBV12-5	TRBJ1-5	.	TGTGCTAGTGCCCCACGGGCCGCTGGCAATCAGCCCCAGCATTTT	CASAPRAAGNQPQHF
.	TRBV27	TRBJ2-7	.	TGTGCCCCGATCCAGCCAGAGGGCTCCTACGAGCAGTACTTC	CAPIQPEGSYEQYF
TRBD2	TRBV27	TRBJ2-1	few	TGTGCCAGCAGTTTATCGCCTAGCGGTAATGAGCAGTTCTTC	CASSLSPSGNEQFF
.	TRBV7-9	TRBJ2-3	.	TGTGCCAGCAGCTTAGTGGTGTCGGGGACCTATACGCAGTATTTT	CASSLVVSGTYTQYF
.	TRBV12-3/TRBV12-4	TRBJ2-5	.	TGTGCCAGCGGAAAAGGGCGGCTCCAAGAGACCCAGTACTTC	CASGKGRLQETQYF
.	TRBV6-5	TRBJ2-1	.	TGTGCCAGCACGCCGATCCAGGGCTTCTCCTACAATGAGCAGTTCTTC	CASTPIQGFSYNEQFF